Presented here are 23 T cell receptor beta chains from one specimen sequenced in a study of T cells in Graves' hyperthyroidism and ophthalmopathy. Amplified TCR beta CDR3 regions came from RNA transcripts. TCR CDR3 regions were first amplified by RT-PCR with HTBI primers. TCRdb called the multiplex PCR reads again in MiXCR, with one record for every CDR3 protein. The data show fewer than 250,000 distinct CDR3 sequences, with more than 20% seen just once and approximately 35% held by the top ten. The sample taken for sequencing was blood. These receptors originate from a woman in her 40s with Graves' ophthalmopathy.

This clonotype was found many times. This chain connects TRBV28 to TRBJ1-5; TRBD1 matches 7 bases. V was clipped by 1 base and J by 3 bases; unmatched bases: 3. CDR3 length: 15 amino acids. Germline loops: CDR1 MDHEN, CDR2 SYDVKM. The CDR3 protein is CASSLLGTVNQPQHF. The CDR3 region has the DNA TGTGCCAGCAGTTTATTAGGGACAGTCAATCAGCCCCAGCATTTT.

This clonotype showed up many times. The CDR3 DNA reads TGTGCCAGCAGCCGAACCCAGGGGGCCGGATCTGGAAACACCATATATTTT. This codes for CASSRTQGAGSGNTIYF. The V call is TRBV3-1, the J call TRBJ1-3; 8 nucleotides agree with TRBD1. The CDR3 loop spans 17 amino acids. CDR1 is LGHDT and CDR2 is YNNKEL in the germline V gene (reference sequence). V lost 4 bases to trimming and J lost 1 base; unmatched junction nucleotides: 9.

This clonotype was detected many times. The rearrangement uses TRBV11-2 and TRBJ1-1; D gene uncertain. This CDR3 is built from 13 residues. V lost 0 bases, J lost 1 base, and 3 bases lay in between. Germline CDR1 and CDR2: SGHAT and FQNNGV. CDR3 residues: CASSLDPNTEAFF. The CDR3 DNA reads as TGTGCCAGCAGCTTAGACCCGAACACTGAAGCTTTCTTT.

This clonotype was counted at least ten times. The gene calls are TRBV28 and TRBJ1-5; D remains unclear. The CDR3 runs to 14 residues. Germline V CDR1 and CDR2: MDHEN, SYDVKM. Between the trimmed V and J ends, which lost 7 bases and 1 base, there was a span of 11 bases. The CDR3 protein is CASTPGRSNQPQHF. The CDR3 region has the DNA TGTGCCAGCACCCCCGGACGGAGCAATCAGCCCCAGCATTTT.

This clonotype came up many times. The chain couples TRBV29-1 to TRBJ2-7; D may match TRBD1 or TRBD2 (6 bases each). There are 11 residues in the CDR3. Per the germline V gene, CDR1 is SQVTM and CDR2 is ANQGSEA. The CDR3 bases are TGCAGTGGGGGGCTAGGCTACGAGCAGTACTTC. It encodes CSGGLGYEQYF.

There are many counts of this clonotype. J is TRBJ2-7 and V is TRBV30; D perhaps matches TRBD2 (6 bases). The V gene's germline CDR1 is GTSNPN and CDR2 SVGIG (reference sequence). Trimming took off 3 bases at V and 7 bases at J, with 16 bases between the two ends. The CDR3 is 13 amino acids. The CDR3 nucleotides are TGTGCCTGGAGCGTTAGAAATAGCGGAGAGCAGTACTTC. Translation: CAWSVRNSGEQYF.

This clonotype has ten or more counts. The J gene is TRBJ2-2, the V gene TRBV2, with 8 bases that match TRBD2. This CDR3 has 16 residues. Germline V gives CDR1 SNHLY, CDR2 FYNNEI. The V segment lost 1 base and the J segment 4 bases; nucleotides outside the gene matches: 5. The CDR3 loop is CASSEEAGAVTGELFF. The CDR3 bases are TGTGCCAGCAGTGAAGAAGCGGGAGCGGTCACCGGGGAGCTGTTTTTT.

This clonotype was picked up many times. The chain links TRBV2 to TRBJ1-3, with D unresolved. The CDR3 has 12 residues. The germline V gene has CDR1 SNHLY and CDR2 FYNNEI. Trimming stripped 7 bases from V and 4 bases from J, with 8 bases between. The CDR3: CASKGPGNTIYF. The CDR3 region has the DNA TGTGCCAGCAAGGGTCCCGGAAACACCATATATTTT.

This clonotype was picked up a small number of times. The chain uses TRBV11-1 and TRBJ2-2; 10 bases match TRBD1. The V segment lost 4 bases and the J segment 6 bases; nucleotides outside the gene matches: 11. Germline V gene lookup returns CDR1 SGHAT and CDR2 FQDESV (reference sequence). This CDR3 is built from 17 residues. The CDR3 DNA is TGTGCCAGCAGCTCGGACAGGGACAGGGGAGCACCCGGGGAGCTGTTTTTT. This translates into CASSSDRDRGAPGELFF.

This clonotype occurred many times. The rearrangement links TRBV10-3 to TRBJ2-5; 7 bases agree with TRBD1. Germline CDR1 ENHRY, CDR2 SYGVKD. The trim removed 0 bases at V and 3 bases at J, leaving 1 base unmatched. CDR3 length: 14 residues. In nucleotides, the CDR3 is TGTGCCATCAGTGAGTCGGGACAGAAAGAGACCCAGTACTTC. Translated, it gives CAISESGQKETQYF.

There are many counts of this clonotype. The chain couples TRBV7-9 to TRBJ1-2, with D possibly being TRBD1 (5 bases). Deletions cut 7 bases from V and 8 bases from J, with 11 bases between. CDR3 size: 11 residues. Per germline, CDR1 SEHNR and CDR2 FQNEAQ (reference sequence). This chain's CDR3 is CASTAREGYTF. The CDR3 bases are TGTGCCAGCACCGCCAGGGAAGGCTACACCTTC.

This clonotype has at least ten counts. The chain has TRBV20-1 and TRBJ2-7; possible D gene TRBD1, 5 bases. This CDR3 is built from 16 residues. The germline CDR1 and CDR2 sequences are DFQATT and SNEGSKA (reference sequence). The V end lost 0 bases, the J end lost 3 bases, and 18 bases lay between the germline ends. As DNA, the CDR3 is TGCAGTGCTAGAGACGTCTACCATGATACAGGCTACGAGCAGTACTTC. It encodes CSARDVYHDTGYEQYF.

This clonotype has more than one count but fewer than ten. A read error is possible here, since a much larger clone lies one base away. The chain recombines TRBV15 with TRBJ2-5; D unresolved. The V gene lost 0 bases and the J gene lost 4 bases, with 12 bases spanning the gap. The CDR3 runs to 15 residues. Germline V lookup: CDR1 LNHNV, CDR2 YYDKDF (reference sequence). The CDR3 sequence: CATSRDTSASETQYF. CDR3 bases: TGTGCCACCAGCAGAGATACGAGCGCGTCAGAGACCCAGTACTTC.

The chain couples TRBV30 to TRBJ1-1; D gene uncertain. V dropped 6 bases and J dropped 5 bases, with 7 bases sitting between them. Germline CDR1 reads GTSNPN; CDR2 reads SVGIG (reference sequence). This CDR3 has 10 amino acids. CDR3 sequence reads: CACHFTEAFF. The CDR3 DNA reads TGTGCCTGTCACTTTACTGAAGCTTTCTTT.

This clonotype was counted ten times or more. This rearrangement joins TRBV5-1 to TRBJ2-5, with a possible D match to TRBD2 (5 bases). The CDR3 extends over 13 amino acids. The V end was cut by 5 bases, the J end by 0 bases, with 8 bases between. In germline, CDR1 is SGHRS, CDR2 YFSETQ. CDR3 loop: CASRRAYQETQYF. The DNA for the CDR3 is TGCGCCAGCAGGAGGGCGTACCAAGAGACCCAGTACTTC.

At least ten counts were recorded for this clonotype. The chain uses TRBV7-2 and TRBJ2-7; D remains ambiguous. The V gene's germline CDR1 is SGHTA and CDR2 FQGNSA. Deletions cut 4 bases from V and 3 bases from J, with 13 bases between. This CDR3 has 14 amino acids. The CDR3 nucleotides read TGTGCCAGCAGCTCCCGGGTATATATCTACGAGCAGTACTTC. Translated: CASSSRVYIYEQYF.

The sample holds many counts of this clonotype. The V call is TRBV11-1, the J call TRBJ1-1; TRBD1 matches 7 bases. The germline gives CDR1 SGHAT, CDR2 FQDESV (reference sequence). The CDR3 covers 15 residues. V lost 5 bases to trimming and J lost 2 bases; unmatched junction nucleotides: 8. The CDR3 DNA is TGTGCCAGCAGCCCCAGGGGGGGCTTCAACACTGAAGCTTTCTTT. Protein: CASSPRGGFNTEAFF.

This clonotype was seen at least ten times. This chain connects TRBV5-1 to TRBJ2-7; 7 bases fit TRBD1. With V trimmed by 4 bases and J by 1 base, 8 bases remained unmatched. CDR1 and CDR2 (germline): SGHRS, YFSETQ. CDR3 size: 15 residues. The CDR3, as DNA: TGCGCCAGCAGCCCATTCGAGGGACAGTCCTACGAGCAGTACTTC. Translation gives CASSPFEGQSYEQYF.

This clonotype was recorded many times. The chain's CDR3 is CASSLRGRGGGEQYF. The CDR3 DNA reads TGTGCCAGCAGTCTTAGGGGACGGGGAGGGGGTGAGCAGTACTTC. This chain joins TRBV28 and TRBJ2-7; the D gene is possibly TRBD2 (7 bases). Between the trimmed V and J ends, which lost 5 bases and 7 bases, there was a span of 21 bases. Germline V gene lookup returns CDR1 MDHEN and CDR2 SYDVKM. The CDR3 has 15 amino acids.

This clonotype was found many times. The CDR3 nucleotides read TGTGCCAGCAGCTTACAGGGAAGCAACTATGGCTACACCTTC. It encodes CASSLQGSNYGYTF. The chain uses TRBV7-2 and TRBJ1-2; the D gene is possibly TRBD1 (5 bases). The ends were cut back, 2 bases at V and 2 bases at J, with 9 bases in the middle. The CDR3 spans 14 residues. Germline lookup yields CDR1 SGHTA and CDR2 FQGNSA.

Ten or more counts support this clonotype. The chain links TRBV19 to TRBJ2-2; no clear D gene. The CDR3 totals 13 residues. CDR1 LNHDA and CDR2 SQIVND come from the germline V gene (reference sequence). V dropped 9 bases and J dropped 4 bases, with 12 bases sitting between them. The DNA of the CDR3 is TGTGCCAGCCGATGGCCGGGCACCGGGGAGCTGTTTTTT. This gives the protein CASRWPGTGELFF.

The rearrangement joins TRBV11-2 to TRBJ2-7; 8 bases map to TRBD2. The CDR3 extends over 15 amino acids. Per germline, CDR1 SGHAT and CDR2 FQNNGV. After removal of 1 base from V and 6 bases from J, the junction contained 8 bases not matched to a gene. The CDR3 sequence: CASSLVENAGGEQYF. Here the CDR3 DNA reads TGTGCCAGCAGCTTAGTCGAGAATGCGGGGGGCGAGCAGTACTTC. Drawing the rest from reference TRBV11-2 and TRBJ2-7, the complete variable domain is EAGVAQSPRYKIIEKRQSVAFWCNPISGHATLYWYQQILGQGPKLLIQFQNNGVVDDSQLPKDRFSAERLKGVDSTLKIQPAKLEDSAVYLCASSLVENAGGEQYFGPGTRLTVT.

The chain has TRBV7-2 and TRBJ1-2; a possible D gene is TRBD1 (5 bases). This CDR3 has 15 amino acids. CDR1 is SGHTA and CDR2 is FQGNSA in the germline V gene. The V end was cut by 0 bases, the J end by 5 bases, with 13 bases between. CDR3 protein: CASSLASQDSYGYTF. CDR3 nucleotides: TGTGCCAGCAGCTTAGCTTCACAGGATTCGTATGGCTACACCTTC.